These 3 T cell receptor beta chains originate from one sample sequenced in a study of blood T cell repertoires in COVID-19. Only in-frame clones appear in the TCRdb table, and some are missing; sequencing was by immunoSEQ multiplex PCR. The table shows about 350,000 clones, with more than 75% occurring only once. Material: peripheral blood. All receptors derive from a woman between 18 and 29 years old who had recovered from COVID-19.

The chain has TRBV18 and TRBJ1-5; D might be TRBD1 (6 bases). Germline-derived CDR1 and CDR2 are KGHSH and LQKENI. The CDR3 loop spans 16 amino acids. Trimming left V 2 bases short and J 1 base short, with 12 bases between. The CDR3 nucleotides are TGTGCCAGCTCACCAGACAGGTTCGCAAGCAATCAGCCCCAGCATTTT. The encoded protein is CASSPDRFASNQPQHF.

J is TRBJ2-7 and V is TRBV9, with 11 nucleotides matching TRBD2. This CDR3 region has 17 residues. With V trimmed by 1 base and J by 5 bases, 11 bases remained unmatched. Germline V gene data show CDR1 as SGDLS and CDR2 as YYNGEE. The CDR3 DNA is TGTGCCAGCAGCGTATTGCTAGCGGGAGGTCAAGGCAACGAGCAGTACGTC. Its protein is CASSVLLAGGQGNEQYV.

The V call is TRBV18, the J call TRBJ1-5; 9 bases align to TRBD1. CDR1 is KGHSH, CDR2 LQKENI, per germline. CDR3 length: 14 residues. The J segment lost 7 bases and the V segment lost 4 bases, leaving 5 bases of the junction unmatched. CDR3 amino acids: CASSRQGVGQPQHF. The CDR3 region has the DNA TGTGCCAGCTCACGACAGGGGGTCGGGCAGCCCCAGCATTTT.